This TCR beta chain was recovered during a study of identifying expanded T cells in peripheral blood. Study findings and constraints: Over approximately two and four weeks, about 15 and 19 clones changed, versus around 1.1 between replicates.

Details on this clone: Its target is not known.

CDR3 length equals 16 residues. Germline assignment: CDR1 LNHDA and CDR2 SQIVND (reference sequence). Measured with immunoSEQ multiplex PCR; TCRdb has only the in-frame clones, and not every one. This table holds tens of thousands of clones, 89% found once. The sample consisted of blood. This TCR came from a person aged 18-69 years in good health. This chain joins TRBV19 and TRBJ2-6; a possible D gene is TRBD1 (8 bases). CDR3 DNA sequence: TGTGCTTCCTTACAGGGGGGGTCCTCTGGGGCCAACGTCCTGACTTTC. Protein sequence: CASLQGGSSGANVLTF.